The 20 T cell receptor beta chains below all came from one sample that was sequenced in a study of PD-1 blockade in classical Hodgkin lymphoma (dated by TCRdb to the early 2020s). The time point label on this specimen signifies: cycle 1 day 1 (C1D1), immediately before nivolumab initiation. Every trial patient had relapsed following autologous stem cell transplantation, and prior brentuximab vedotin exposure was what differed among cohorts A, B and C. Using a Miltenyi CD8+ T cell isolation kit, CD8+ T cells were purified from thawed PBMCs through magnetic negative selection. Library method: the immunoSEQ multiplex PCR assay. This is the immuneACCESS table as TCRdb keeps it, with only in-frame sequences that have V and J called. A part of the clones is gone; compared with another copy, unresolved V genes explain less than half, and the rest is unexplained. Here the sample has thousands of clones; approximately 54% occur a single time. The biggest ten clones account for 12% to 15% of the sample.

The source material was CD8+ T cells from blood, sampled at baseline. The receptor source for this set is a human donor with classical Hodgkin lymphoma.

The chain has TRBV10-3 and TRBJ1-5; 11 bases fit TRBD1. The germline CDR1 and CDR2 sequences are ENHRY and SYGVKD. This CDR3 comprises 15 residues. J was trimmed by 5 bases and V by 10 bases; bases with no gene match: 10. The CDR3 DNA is TGTGCCAGCAGAGAGGGACAGGGGGGACATCAGCCCCAGCATTTT. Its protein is CASREGQGGHQPQHF.

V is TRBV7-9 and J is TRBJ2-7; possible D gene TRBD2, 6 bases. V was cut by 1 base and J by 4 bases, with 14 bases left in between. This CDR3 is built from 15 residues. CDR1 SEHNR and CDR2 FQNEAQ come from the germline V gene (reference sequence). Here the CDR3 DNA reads TGTGCCAGCAGCTTAGGGTTGGACGGACTATACGAGCAGTACTTC. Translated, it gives CASSLGLDGLYEQYF.

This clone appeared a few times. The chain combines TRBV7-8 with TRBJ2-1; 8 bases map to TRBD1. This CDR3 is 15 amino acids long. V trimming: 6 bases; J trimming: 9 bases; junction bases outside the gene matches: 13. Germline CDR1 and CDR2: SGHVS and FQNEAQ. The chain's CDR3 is CASRKGGQGAFEQFF. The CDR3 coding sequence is TGTGCCAGCAGGAAAGGGGGCCAGGGGGCGTTTGAGCAGTTCTTC.

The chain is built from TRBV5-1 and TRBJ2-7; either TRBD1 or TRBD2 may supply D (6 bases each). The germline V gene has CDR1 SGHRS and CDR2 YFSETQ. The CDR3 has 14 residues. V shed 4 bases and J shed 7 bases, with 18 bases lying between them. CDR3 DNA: TGCGCCAGCAGCGGGGGCCTACTAGCAAGAGAGCAGTACTTC. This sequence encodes CASSGGLLAREQYF.

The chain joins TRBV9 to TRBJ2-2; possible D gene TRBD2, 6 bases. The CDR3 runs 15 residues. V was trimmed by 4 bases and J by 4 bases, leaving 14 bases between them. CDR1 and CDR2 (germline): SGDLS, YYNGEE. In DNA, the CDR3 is TGTGCCAGCAGCCCCCGGGACTCCTCCACCGGGGAGCTGTTTTTT. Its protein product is CASSPRDSSTGELFF.

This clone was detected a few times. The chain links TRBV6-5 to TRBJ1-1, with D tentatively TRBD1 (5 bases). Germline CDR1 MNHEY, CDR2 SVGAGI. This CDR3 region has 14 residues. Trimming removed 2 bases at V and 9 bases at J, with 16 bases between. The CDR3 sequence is CASSYKLQDLQAFF. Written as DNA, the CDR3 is TGTGCCAGCAGTTACAAATTACAGGACCTTCAAGCTTTCTTT.

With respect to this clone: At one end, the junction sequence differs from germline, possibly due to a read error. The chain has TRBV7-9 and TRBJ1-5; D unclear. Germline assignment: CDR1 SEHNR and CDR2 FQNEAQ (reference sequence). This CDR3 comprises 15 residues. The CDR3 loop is CASSHAFNSNQPQHF. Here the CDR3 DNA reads TGCGCCAGCAGCCACGCCTTCAATAGCAATCAGCCCCAGCATTTT.

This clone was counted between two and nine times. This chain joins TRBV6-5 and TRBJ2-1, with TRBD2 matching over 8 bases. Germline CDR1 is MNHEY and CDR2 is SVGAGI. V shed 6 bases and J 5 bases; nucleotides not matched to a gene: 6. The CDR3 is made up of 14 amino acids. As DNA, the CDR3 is TGTGCCAGCAGCCTAAGCGGGAGTCACAATGAGCAGTTCTTC. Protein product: CASSLSGSHNEQFF.

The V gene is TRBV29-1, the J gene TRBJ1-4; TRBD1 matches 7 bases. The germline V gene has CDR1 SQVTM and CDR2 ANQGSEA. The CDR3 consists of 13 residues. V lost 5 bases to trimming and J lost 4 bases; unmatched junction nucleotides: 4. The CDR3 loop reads CSVQGGFNEKLFF. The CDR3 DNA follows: TGCAGCGTTCAGGGGGGATTTAATGAAAAACTGTTTTTT.

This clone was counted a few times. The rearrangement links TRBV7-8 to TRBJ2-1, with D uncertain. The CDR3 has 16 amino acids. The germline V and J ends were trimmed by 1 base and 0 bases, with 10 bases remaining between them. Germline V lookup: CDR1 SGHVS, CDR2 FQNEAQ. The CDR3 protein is CASSLGSSSSYNEQFF. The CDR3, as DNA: TGTGCCAGCAGCTTAGGTTCAAGCAGCTCCTACAATGAGCAGTTCTTC.

The CDR3 sequence is CATSMTGVVEKLFF. The CDR3 coding sequence is TGTGCCACCTCTATGACAGGGGTTGTTGAAAAACTGTTTTTT. The rearrangement joins TRBV6-1 to TRBJ1-4; TRBD1 matches 8 bases. V lost 10 bases and J lost 7; bases outside the gene matches: 11. CDR3 size: 14 residues. From germline, CDR1 is MNHNS and CDR2 SASEGT.

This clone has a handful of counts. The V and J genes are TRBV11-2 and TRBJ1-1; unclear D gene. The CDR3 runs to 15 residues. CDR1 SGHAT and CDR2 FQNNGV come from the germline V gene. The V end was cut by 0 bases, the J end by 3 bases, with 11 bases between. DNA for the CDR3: TGTGCCAGCAGCTTAGAGCGGGCGGTATACACTGAAGCTTTCTTT. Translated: CASSLERAVYTEAFF.

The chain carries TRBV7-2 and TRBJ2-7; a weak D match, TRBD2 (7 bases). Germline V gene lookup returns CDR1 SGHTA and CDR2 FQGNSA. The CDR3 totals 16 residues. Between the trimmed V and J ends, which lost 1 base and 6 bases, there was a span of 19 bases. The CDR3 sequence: CASSLVSGEGIGEQYF. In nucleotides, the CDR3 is TGTGCCAGCAGCTTAGTATCAGGGGAGGGGATCGGCGAGCAGTACTTC.

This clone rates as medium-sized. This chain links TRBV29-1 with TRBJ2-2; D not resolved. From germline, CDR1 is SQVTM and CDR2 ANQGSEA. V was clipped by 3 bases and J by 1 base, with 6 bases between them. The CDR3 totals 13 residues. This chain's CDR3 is CSVDFWNTGELFF. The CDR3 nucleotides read TGCAGCGTTGATTTTTGGAACACCGGGGAGCTGTTTTTT.

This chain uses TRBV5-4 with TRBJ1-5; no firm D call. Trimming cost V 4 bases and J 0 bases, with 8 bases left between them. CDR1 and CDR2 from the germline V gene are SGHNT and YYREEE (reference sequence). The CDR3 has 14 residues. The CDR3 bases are TGTGCCAGCAGCCGTCAAGGTAGCAATCAGCCCCAGCATTTT. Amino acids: CASSRQGSNQPQHF.

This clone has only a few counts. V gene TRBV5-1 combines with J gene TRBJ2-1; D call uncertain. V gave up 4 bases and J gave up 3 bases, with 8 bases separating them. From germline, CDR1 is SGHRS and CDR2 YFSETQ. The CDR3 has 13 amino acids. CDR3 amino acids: CASSRKSYNEQFF. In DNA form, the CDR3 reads TGCGCCAGCAGCAGAAAAAGCTACAATGAGCAGTTCTTC.

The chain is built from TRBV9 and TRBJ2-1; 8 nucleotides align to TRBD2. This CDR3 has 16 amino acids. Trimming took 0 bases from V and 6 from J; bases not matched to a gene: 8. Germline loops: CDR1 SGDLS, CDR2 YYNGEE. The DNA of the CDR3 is TGTGCCAGCAGCGTAGAAGCGGGACTAGTAGGCAATGAGCAGTTCTTC. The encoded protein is CASSVEAGLVGNEQFF.

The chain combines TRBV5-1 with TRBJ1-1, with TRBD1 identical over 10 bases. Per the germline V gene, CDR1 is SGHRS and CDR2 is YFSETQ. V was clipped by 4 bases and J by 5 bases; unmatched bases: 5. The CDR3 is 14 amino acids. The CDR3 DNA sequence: TGCGCCAGCAGCCCCGGACAGGGGGTTACTGAAGCTTTCTTT. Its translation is CASSPGQGVTEAFF.

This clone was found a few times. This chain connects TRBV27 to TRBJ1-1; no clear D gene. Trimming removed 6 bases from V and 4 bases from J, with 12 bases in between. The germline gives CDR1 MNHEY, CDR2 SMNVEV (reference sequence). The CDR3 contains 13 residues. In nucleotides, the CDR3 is TGTGCCAGCAGCCCCTTGGGAATCACTGAAGCTTTCTTT. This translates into CASSPLGITEAFF.

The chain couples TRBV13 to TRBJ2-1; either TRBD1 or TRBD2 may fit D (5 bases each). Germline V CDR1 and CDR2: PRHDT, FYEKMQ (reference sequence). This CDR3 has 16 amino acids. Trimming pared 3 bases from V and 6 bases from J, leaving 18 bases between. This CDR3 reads CASSFAQAGAFNEQFF. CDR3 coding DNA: TGTGCCAGCAGCTTCGCCCAAGCCGGGGCCTTCAATGAGCAGTTCTTC.